The present T cell receptor (beta chain) was sequenced within a study of blood T cell repertoires in COVID-19. Turning to the study itself: Spain, Italy and the United States supplied samples that represented acute and convalescent COVID-19. Sources were T cells, B-cell-depleted T cells, or PBMCs; the material itself was cDNA or gDNA.

Original processing notes: Cell counts per sample came from amplifying reference gene primers. Assay used: immunoSEQ multiplex PCR; TCRdb lists only in-frame clones, some missing. That table furnishes V, J and clone size, whereas the DNA furnished D and trimming. This sample has under 150,000 clones, with roughly four fifths found just once. The CDR3 is made up of 13 amino acids. The V end was cut by 4 bases, the J end by 2 bases, with 10 bases between. Germline V CDR1 and CDR2: SGHTS, YDEGEE. This receptor was obtained from a human donor in a cohort sampled during active COVID-19. This chain joins TRBV5-8 and TRBJ2-7; a possible D gene is TRBD1 (6 bases). Material for sequencing was peripheral blood. The CDR3 reads CASSGTPTYEQYF. The CDR3 DNA reads TGTGCCAGCAGCGGGACACCTACCTACGAGCAGTACTTC.